This T cell receptor beta chain was profiled in a study of metastatic and nonmetastatic thyroid tumors (dated by TCRdb to 2018 to 2020). As for the study more broadly: Repertoires were compared across peripheral blood and tumor or nodule tissue samples from malignant and benign thyroid patients. Results the study describes overall, beyond this receptor: In both blood and tumor samples, malignant tumors were reported to have significantly higher TCR beta diversity than benign nodules.

The CDR3 has 13 amino acids, counting the end cysteine and phenylalanine. Here the CDR3 DNA is all that survives: 39 bases in frame from base 1. V is clipped by 7 bases and J by 7 bases, and the sequence between their germline boundaries is 11 bases long. The sample holds a few counts of this clone. It lacks a known antigen. There are no base qualities to consult, and no much larger clone falls within one base. Preparation of the library involved PCR. TCRdb shows the sequencer as Illumina HiSeq 4000. High-throughput sequencing was used to profile the TCR beta-chain CDR3 region of every patient. Regarding the original processing steps: A classifier to discriminate distant-metastatic papillary thyroid cancer patients was built from CDR3 differences across clinicopathological groups. The Shannon index was used to assess repertoire diversity, and the Morisita-Horn index was used to assess tumor-blood repertoire similarity. TCRdb applied fastp at Q25 and MiXCR to the public reads, then kept only in-frame beta chains. In this record, the V and J calls reflect TCRdb's handling and not the investigators' own analysis. Recorded for this sample are approximately 30,000 clones; 15% to 20% of them occurred a single time. About 6% of the sample is held by the ten biggest clonotypes.

Before undergoing thyroid surgery, none of the patients had been given any kind of treatment. Using T-cell receptor beta sequencing, the researchers looked back retrospectively at clinical samples from patients, gathered between the early 2010s and the late 2010s. This receptor was identified in a male donor with papillary thyroid cancer or a benign thyroid nodule (not recorded which). Some clones in this sample may be carry-over from other donors' samples. The chain is encoded by TRBV12-3 or TRBV12-4 joined to TRBJ2-6; TRBD2 is possibly the D segment (6 matching bases). The sequenced material came from blood. The CDR3 sequence is CASTRLGANVLTF. In nucleotides, the sequence is TGTGCCAGCACCCGACTAGGTGCCAACGTCCTGACTTTC.